This T cell receptor (beta chain) emerged from a study of CD8+CD57+ T cells in acquired aplastic anemia. As for the study in general: The sorted CD4+ and CD8+ cells yielded an average around 3.2 ug of DNA. General observations from the study: The study found no significant CD8+ Simpson's diversity difference between patients and controls. Some 27 CD8+ CDR3 sequences were shared between patients and controls.

The patients chosen for sequencing had shown expansion of CD8+CD57+ cells (detected by flow cytometry). As a group, the patients uniformly had severe acquired aplastic anemia. This clonotype came up a few times. Its target is unknown. Template material for TCR beta VDJ and CDR3 profiling consisted of genomic DNA. Using its own MiXCR run on the reads, TCRdb lists one record per CDR3 protein. The data show about 200,000 distinct CDR3 sequences, with around three fifths seen just once and about three fifths held by the top ten. The CDR3 is 17 amino acids. CDR1 and CDR2 from the germline V gene are MDHEN and SYDVKM. V gave up 3 bases and J gave up 4 bases, with 19 bases separating them.

V is TRBV28 and J is TRBJ2-1; TRBD2 might be the D (6 bases). The sample comprised sorted CD4+, CD8+, or CD8+CD57+ T cells (not recorded which) from PBMCs. The receptor comes from a human donor with aplastic anemia. The CDR3 sequence: CASSFLAGYGLYNEQFF. The CDR3 DNA sequence: TGTGCCAGCAGTTTTTTGGCGGGGTACGGGCTTTACAATGAGCAGTTCTTC.